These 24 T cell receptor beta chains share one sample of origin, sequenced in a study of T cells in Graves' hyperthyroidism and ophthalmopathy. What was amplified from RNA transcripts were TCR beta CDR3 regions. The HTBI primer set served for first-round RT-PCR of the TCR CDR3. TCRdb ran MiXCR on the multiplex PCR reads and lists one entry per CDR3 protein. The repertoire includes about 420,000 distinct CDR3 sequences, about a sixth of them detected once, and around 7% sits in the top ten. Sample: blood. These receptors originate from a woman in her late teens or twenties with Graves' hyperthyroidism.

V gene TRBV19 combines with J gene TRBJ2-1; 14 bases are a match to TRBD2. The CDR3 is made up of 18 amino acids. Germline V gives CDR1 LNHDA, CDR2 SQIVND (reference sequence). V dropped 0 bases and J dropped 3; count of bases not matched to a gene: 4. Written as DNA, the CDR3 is TGTGCCAGTAGTATAGAGGGACTAGCGGGGGCGTTCTACAATGAGCAGTTCTTC. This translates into CASSIEGLAGAFYNEQFF. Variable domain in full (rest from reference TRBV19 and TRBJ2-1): DGGITQSPKYLFRKEGQNVTLSCEQNLNHDAMYWYRQDPGQGLRLIYYSQIVNDFQKGDIAEGYSVSREKKESFPLTVTSAQKNPTAFYLCASSIEGLAGAFYNEQFFGPGTRLTVL.

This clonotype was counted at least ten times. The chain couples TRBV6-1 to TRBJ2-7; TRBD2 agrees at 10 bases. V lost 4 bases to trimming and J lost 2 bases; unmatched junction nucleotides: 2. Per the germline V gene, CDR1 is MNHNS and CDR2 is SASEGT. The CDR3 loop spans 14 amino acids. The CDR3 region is CASSASGGAYEQYF. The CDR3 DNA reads TGTGCCAGCAGTGCAAGCGGGGGGGCCTACGAGCAGTACTTC.

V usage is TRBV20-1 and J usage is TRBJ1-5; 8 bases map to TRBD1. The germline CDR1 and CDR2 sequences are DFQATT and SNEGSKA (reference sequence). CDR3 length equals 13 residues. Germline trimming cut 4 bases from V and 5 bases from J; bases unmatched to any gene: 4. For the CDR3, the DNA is TGCAGTGCTAAACCAGGGGGCCATCAGCCCCAGCATTTT. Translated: CSAKPGGHQPQHF.

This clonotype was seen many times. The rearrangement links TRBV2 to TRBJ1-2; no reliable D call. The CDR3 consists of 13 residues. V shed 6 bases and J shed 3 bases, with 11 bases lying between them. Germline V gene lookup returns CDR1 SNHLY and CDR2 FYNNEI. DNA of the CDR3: TGTGCCAGCAGCGCGGCCCTGGACTATGGCTACACCTTC. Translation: CASSAALDYGYTF.

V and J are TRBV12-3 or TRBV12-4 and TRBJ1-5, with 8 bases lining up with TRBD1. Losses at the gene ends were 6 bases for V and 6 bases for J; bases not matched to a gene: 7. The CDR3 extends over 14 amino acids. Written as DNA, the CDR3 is TGTGCCAGCAGCCTACAGGGGGACCTTCAGCCCCAGCATTTT. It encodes CASSLQGDLQPQHF.

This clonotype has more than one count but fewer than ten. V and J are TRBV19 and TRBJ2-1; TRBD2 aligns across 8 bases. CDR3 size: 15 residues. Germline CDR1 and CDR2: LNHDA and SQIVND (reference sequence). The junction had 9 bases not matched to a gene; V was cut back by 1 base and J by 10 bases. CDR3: CASSIAGGPSREQFF. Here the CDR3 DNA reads TGTGCCAGTAGTATAGCGGGGGGGCCATCTCGCGAGCAGTTCTTC.

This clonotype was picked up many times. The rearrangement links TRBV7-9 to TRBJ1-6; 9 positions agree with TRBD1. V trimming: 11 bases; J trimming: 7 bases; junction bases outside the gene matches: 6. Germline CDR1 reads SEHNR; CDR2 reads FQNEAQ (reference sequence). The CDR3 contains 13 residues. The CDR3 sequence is CAYGDRENSPLHF. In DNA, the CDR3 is TGTGCCTATGGGGACAGGGAAAATTCACCCCTCCACTTT.

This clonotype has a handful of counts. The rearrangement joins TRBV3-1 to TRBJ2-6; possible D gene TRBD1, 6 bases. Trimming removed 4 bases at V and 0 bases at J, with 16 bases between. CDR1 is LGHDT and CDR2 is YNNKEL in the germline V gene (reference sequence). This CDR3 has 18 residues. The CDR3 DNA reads TGTGCCAGCAGCCCCGGGGACACCTTATCCTCTGGGGCCAACGTCCTGACTTTC. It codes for CASSPGDTLSSGANVLTF.

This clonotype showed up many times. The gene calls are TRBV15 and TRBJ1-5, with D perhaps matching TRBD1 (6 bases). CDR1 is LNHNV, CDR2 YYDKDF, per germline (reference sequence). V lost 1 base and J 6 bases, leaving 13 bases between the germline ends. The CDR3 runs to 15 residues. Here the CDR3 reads CATSRGTVNAQPQHF. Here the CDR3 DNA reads TGTGCCACCAGCAGAGGGACAGTTAACGCTCAGCCCCAGCATTTT.

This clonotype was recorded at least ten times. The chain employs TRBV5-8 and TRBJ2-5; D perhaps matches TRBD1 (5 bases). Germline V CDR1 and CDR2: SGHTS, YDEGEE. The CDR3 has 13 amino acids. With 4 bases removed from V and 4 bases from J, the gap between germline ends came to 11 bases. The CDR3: CASSPPDRETQYF. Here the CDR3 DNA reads TGTGCCAGCAGCCCCCCTGACAGAGAGACCCAGTACTTC.

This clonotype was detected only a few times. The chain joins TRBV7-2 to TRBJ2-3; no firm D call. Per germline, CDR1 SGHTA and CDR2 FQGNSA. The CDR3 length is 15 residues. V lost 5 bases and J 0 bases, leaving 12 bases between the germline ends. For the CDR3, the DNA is TGTGCCAGCAGCCCCTCCTTCTCTAGCACAGATACGCAGTATTTT. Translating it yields CASSPSFSSTDTQYF.

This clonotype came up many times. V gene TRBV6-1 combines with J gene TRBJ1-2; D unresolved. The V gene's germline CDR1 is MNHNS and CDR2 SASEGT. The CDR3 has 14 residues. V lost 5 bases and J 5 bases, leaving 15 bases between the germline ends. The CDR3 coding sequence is TGTGCCAGCAGTCCTACGGCTACAGCTTATGGCTACACCTTC. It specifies CASSPTATAYGYTF.

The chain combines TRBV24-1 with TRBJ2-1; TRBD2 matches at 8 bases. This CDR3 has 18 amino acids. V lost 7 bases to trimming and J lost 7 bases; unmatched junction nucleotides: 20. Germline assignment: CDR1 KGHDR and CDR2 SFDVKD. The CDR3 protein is CATRSSGRIEGRENEQFF. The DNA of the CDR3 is TGTGCCACCAGGTCCAGCGGGAGAATCGAGGGTCGGGAGAATGAGCAGTTCTTC.

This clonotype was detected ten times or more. The CDR3, as DNA: TGTGCCAGCAGCTCCCCCCCCCGCGGAAGCTATGGCTACACCTTC. It encodes CASSSPPRGSYGYTF. The chain carries TRBV11-2 and TRBJ1-2; D gene ambiguous. CDR3 length: 15 amino acids. Trimming removed 4 bases from V and 4 bases from J, with 16 bases in between. Germline CDR1 SGHAT, CDR2 FQNNGV.

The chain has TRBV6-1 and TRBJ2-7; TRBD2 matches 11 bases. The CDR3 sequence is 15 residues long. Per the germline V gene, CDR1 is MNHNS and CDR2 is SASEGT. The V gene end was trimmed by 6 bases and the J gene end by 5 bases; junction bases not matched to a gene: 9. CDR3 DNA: TGTGCCAGCAGCTCGTCTACTAGCGGGAGAAACGAGCAGTACTTC. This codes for CASSSSTSGRNEQYF.

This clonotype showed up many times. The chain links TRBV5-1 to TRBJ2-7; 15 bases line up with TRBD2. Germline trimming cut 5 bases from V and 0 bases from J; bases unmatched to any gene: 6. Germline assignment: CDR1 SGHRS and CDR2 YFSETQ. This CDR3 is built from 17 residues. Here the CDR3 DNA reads TGCGCCAGCAGACCGGGACTAGCGGGAGGCCTCTCCTACGAGCAGTACTTC. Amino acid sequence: CASRPGLAGGLSYEQYF.

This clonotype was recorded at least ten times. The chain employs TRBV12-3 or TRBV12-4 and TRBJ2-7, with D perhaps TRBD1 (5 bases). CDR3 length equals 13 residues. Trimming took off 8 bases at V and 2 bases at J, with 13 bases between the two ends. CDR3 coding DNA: TGTGCCAGCCGCCTTGGGGCCGCCTACGAGCAGTACTTC. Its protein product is CASRLGAAYEQYF.

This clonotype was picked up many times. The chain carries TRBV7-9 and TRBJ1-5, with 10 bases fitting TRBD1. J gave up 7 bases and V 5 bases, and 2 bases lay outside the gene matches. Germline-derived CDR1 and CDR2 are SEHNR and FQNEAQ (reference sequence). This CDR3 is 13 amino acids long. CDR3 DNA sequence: TGTGCCAGCAGCGACAGGGGGCGGCAGCCCCAGCATTTT. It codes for CASSDRGRQPQHF.

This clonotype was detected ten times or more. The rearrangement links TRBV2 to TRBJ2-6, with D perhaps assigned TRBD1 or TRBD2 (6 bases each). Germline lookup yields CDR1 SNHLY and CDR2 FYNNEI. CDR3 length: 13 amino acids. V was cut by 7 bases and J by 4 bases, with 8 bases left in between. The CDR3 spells CASTGAGANVLTF. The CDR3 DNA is TGTGCCAGCACGGGGGCCGGGGCCAACGTCCTGACTTTC.

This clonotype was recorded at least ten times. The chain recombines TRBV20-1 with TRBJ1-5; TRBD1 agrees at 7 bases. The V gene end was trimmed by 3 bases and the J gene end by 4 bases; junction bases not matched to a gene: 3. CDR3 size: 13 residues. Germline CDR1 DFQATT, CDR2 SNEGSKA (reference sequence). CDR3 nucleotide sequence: TGCAGTGCTAGCAGGGGGACAAATCAGCCCCAGCATTTT. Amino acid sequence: CSASRGTNQPQHF.

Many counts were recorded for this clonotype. The CDR3 region is CASSLGLAQETQYF. DNA of the CDR3: TGTGCCAGCAGTTTAGGTCTAGCCCAAGAGACCCAGTACTTC. The rearrangement links TRBV12-3 or TRBV12-4 to TRBJ2-5, with D possibly TRBD2 on 5 matching bases. V was clipped by 1 base and J by 1 base, with 7 bases between them. CDR3 length: 14 amino acids.

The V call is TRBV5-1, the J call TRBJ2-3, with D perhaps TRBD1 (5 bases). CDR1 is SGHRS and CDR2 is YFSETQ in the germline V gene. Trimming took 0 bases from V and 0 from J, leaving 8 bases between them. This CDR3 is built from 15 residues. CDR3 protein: CASSLGTISTDTQYF. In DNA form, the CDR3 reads TGCGCCAGCAGCTTGGGGACAATCAGCACAGATACGCAGTATTTT.

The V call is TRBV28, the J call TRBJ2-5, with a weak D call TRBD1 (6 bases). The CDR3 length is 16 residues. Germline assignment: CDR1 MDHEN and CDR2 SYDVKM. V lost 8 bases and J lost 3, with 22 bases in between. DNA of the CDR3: TGTGCCAGCTGCCTGGACAGCGCTCAAGGGGAAGAGACCCAGTACTTC. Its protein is CASCLDSAQGEETQYF. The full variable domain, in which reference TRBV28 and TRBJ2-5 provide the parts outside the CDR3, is DVKVTQSSRYLVKRTGEKVFLECVQDMDHENMFWYRQDPGLGLRLIYFSYDVKMKEKGDIPEGYSVSREKKERFSLILESASTNQTSMYLCASCLDSAQGEETQYFGPGTRLLVL.

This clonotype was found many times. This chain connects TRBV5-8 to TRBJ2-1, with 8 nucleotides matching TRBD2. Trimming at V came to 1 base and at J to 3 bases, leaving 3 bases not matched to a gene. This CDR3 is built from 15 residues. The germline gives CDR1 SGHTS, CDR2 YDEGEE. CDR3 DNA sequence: TGTGCCAGCAGCTTGATAAGCGGGAGCTACAATGAGCAGTTCTTC. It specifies CASSLISGSYNEQFF.